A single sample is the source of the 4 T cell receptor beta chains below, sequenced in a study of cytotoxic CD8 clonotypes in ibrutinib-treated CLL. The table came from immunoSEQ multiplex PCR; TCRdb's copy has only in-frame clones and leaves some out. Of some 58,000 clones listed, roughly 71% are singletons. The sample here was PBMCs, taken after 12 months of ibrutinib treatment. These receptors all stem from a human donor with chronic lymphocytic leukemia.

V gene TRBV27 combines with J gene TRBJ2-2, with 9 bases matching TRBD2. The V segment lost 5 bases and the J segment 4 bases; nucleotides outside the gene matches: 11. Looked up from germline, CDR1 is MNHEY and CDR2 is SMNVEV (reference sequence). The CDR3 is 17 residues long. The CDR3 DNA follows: TGTGCCAGCAGTCCGCCCGCGGGAGGGCCGGGCACCGGGGAGCTGTTTTTT. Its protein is CASSPPAGGPGTGELFF.

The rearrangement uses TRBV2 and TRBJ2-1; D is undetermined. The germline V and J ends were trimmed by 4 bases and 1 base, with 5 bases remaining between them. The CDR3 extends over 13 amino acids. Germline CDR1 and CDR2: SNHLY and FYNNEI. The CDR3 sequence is CASSAESYNEQFF. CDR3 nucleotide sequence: TGTGCCAGCAGTGCGGAATCCTACAATGAGCAGTTCTTC.

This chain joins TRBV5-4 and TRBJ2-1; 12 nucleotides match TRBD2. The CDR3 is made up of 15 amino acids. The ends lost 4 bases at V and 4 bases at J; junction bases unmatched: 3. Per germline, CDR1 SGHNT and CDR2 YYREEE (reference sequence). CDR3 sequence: CASSPSGRGYNEQFF. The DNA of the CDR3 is TGTGCCAGCAGCCCTAGCGGGAGGGGTTACAATGAGCAGTTCTTC.

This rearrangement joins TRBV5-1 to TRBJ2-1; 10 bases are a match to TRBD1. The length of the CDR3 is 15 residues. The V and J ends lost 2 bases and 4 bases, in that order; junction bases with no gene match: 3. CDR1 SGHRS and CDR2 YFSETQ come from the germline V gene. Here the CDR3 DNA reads TGCGCCAGCAGCTTAACGGACAGGGGGTACAATGAGCAGTTCTTC. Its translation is CASSLTDRGYNEQFF.